Below, one T cell receptor (beta chain) is given with its context. Antigen specificity is unknown. The data stem from a study of Ad26.COV2.S vaccination and SARS-CoV-2 variants. Overall study: It was the COV1001 Ad26.COV2.S trial arm that included the donor. Overall study findings and caveats: Vaccinees displayed broader spike-specific TCR repertoires than placebo recipients. The TCR breadth and depth analyses may have produced an underestimate of total T cell responses.

Treatment given: some 20 received Ad26.COV2.S at low or high dose, single or two shots; about 5 received placebo; per-sample allocation not given. Samples were taken on day 63 after the first vaccine or placebo injection. Donation came from an adult in Boston who was aged 18-55 years. The method was immunoSEQ multiplex PCR; TCRdb's version includes in-frame clones alone and lacks a portion of them. The sample has 300,000 to 400,000 clones, around nine tenths seen once. This CDR3 spans 13 amino acids. Germline CDR1 reads SGHRS; CDR2 reads YFSETQ. With 0 bases removed from V and 3 bases from J, the gap between germline ends came to 7 bases.

The J gene is TRBJ2-7, the V gene TRBV5-1; a possible D gene is TRBD2 (6 bases). Sequences were derived from peripheral blood, sampled in a trial of Ad26.COV2.S vaccine versus placebo. The source of this sequence is a person between 18 and 65 years old who received the Ad26.COV2.S COVID-19 vaccine or a placebo. This CDR3 reads CASSLVGGYEQYF. The CDR3, as DNA: TGCGCCAGCAGCTTGGTGGGAGGCTACGAGCAGTACTTC.